The source of this T cell receptor beta chain is a study of blood T cells in healthy people across ages. Samples each had at least 6 micrograms of total RNA extracted. Primers used in a second PCR of about 7 to 11 cycles were a sample-barcoded 5' primer and a J-beta primer mix. Each CDR3 protein is one row after TCRdb ran MiXCR on the 5' RACE reads. The sample holds around 1,700,000 distinct CDR3 sequences; 28% are singletons and the top ten take 7.7%. Losses at the gene ends were 4 bases for V and 7 bases for J; bases not matched to a gene: 19. The CDR3 length is 17 residues. Germline-derived CDR1 and CDR2 are MNHEY and SMNVEV (reference sequence).

This sequence joins TRBV27 and TRBJ2-7; 7 bases match TRBD2. The clonotype was recovered from a woman aged 25 to 45 in good health. Sequencing input: blood. Here the CDR3 reads CASSSRGASGLYNEQYF. The CDR3 DNA reads as TGTGCCAGCAGTTCCCGAGGGGCTAGCGGCTTATACAATGAGCAGTACTTC.